Listed here is a single TCR beta chain. Its antigen is as yet unknown. This sample is part of a study of cytomegalovirus exposure and HLA in healthy donors. Study conclusions and caveats: In vitro data verified a few CMV-associated chains as specific for CMV antigens. Generally TCR sequences proved uncommon, though certain public TCRs appeared in numerous donors.

Generated by immunoSEQ multiplex PCR, the TCRdb table keeps only in-frame clones and is missing some. The data show 150,000 to 200,000 clones, about 82% seen once. Per the germline V gene, CDR1 is MNHEY and CDR2 is SVGAGI. The V gene lost 2 bases and the J gene lost 8 bases, with 16 bases spanning the gap. This CDR3 has 15 amino acids. This TCR came from a man aged 25-40 years in good health and CMV-seropositive. The sample comprised PBMCs. The chain uses TRBV6-5 and TRBJ2-1, with D possibly being TRBD2 (5 bases). The CDR3 region is CASSYEAGGLDEQFF. As DNA, the CDR3 is TGTGCCAGCAGTTACGAGGCAGGTGGACTCGATGAGCAGTTCTTC.